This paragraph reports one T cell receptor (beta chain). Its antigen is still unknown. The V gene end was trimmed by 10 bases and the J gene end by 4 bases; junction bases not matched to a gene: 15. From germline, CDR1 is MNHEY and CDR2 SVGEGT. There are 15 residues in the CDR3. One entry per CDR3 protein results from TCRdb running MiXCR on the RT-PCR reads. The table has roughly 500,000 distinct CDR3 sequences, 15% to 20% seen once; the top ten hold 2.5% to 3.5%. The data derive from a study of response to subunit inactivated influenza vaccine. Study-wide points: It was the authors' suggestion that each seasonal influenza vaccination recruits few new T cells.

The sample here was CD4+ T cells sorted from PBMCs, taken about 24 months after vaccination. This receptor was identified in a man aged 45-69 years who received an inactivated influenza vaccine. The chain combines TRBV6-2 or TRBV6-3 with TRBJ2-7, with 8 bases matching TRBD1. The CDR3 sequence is CATNKPRTGTYEQYF. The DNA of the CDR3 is TGTGCCACAAACAAGCCTCGGACAGGGACATACGAGCAGTACTTC.